These 30 T cell receptor beta chains were all obtained from the same sample, sequenced in a study of T-cell reconstitution after alpha-beta-depleted transplantation in children. Preparing the TCRbeta library involved the use of unique molecular identifiers. TCRdb reprocessed the PCR reads via MiXCR and lists one record per CDR3 protein. The sample lists about 300,000 distinct CDR3 sequences; roughly 7.8% were seen once. No antigen has been assigned to these receptors. Study-level findings and limits: A year had passed since transplant, and T-cell counts and diversity by then came mostly from newly produced T cells.

Sequenced here: peripheral blood, sampled 360 days after TCRalphabeta/CD19-depleted stem cell transplant. All receptors come from a female patient aged 2-15 years who had a stem cell transplant for Fanconi anemia, so the T cells may come from the graft donor.

This clonotype was counted between two and nine times. The chain has TRBV5-1 and TRBJ2-7; TRBD2 is a possible D gene (5 bases). The CDR3 spans 16 residues. The ends were cut back, 3 bases at V and 7 bases at J, with 23 bases in the middle. In germline, CDR1 is SGHRS, CDR2 YFSETQ. CDR3 bases: TGCGCCAGCAGCTCTGCCGGAGGCCCTACTAGAGTTGAGCAGTACGTC. Encoded protein: CASSSAGGPTRVEQYV.

This clonotype was seen at least ten times. The chain recombines TRBV20-1 with TRBJ2-3; D might be TRBD2 (5 bases). CDR3 length: 14 amino acids. Trimming took 7 bases from V and 0 from J, leaving 14 bases between them. Germline V gives CDR1 DFQATT, CDR2 SNEGSKA (reference sequence). As DNA, the CDR3 is TGCAGTGGAATAGCGAGCGATAGCACAGATACGCAGTATTTT. It yields the protein CSGIASDSTDTQYF.

This clonotype was detected many times. The CDR3 DNA is TGTGCCAGCAGCTTAATAGATCGGACTGAAGCTTTCTTT. Protein sequence: CASSLIDRTEAFF. The V gene is TRBV6-5, the J gene TRBJ1-1; D is undetermined. This CDR3 contains 13 residues. CDR1 and CDR2 from the germline V gene are MNHEY and SVGAGI. With 6 bases removed from V and 5 bases from J, the gap between germline ends came to 13 bases.

The chain couples TRBV7-8 to TRBJ1-1; D might be TRBD1 (5 bases). V lost 10 bases and J 3 bases, leaving 15 bases between the germline ends. CDR3 length equals 13 residues. The germline CDR1 and CDR2 sequences are SGHVS and FQNEAQ. The CDR3 nucleotides read TGTGCCACCGAATTTTCAGGGTACACTGAAGCTTTCTTT. It encodes CATEFSGYTEAFF.

This clonotype was observed at least ten times. This chain uses TRBV15 with TRBJ1-1; TRBD1 aligns across 7 bases. From germline, CDR1 is LNHNV and CDR2 YYDKDF (reference sequence). The CDR3 is made up of 12 amino acids. V lost 4 bases and J lost 10; bases outside the gene matches: 6. CDR3 in amino acids: CATSTDRDGAFF. Written as DNA, the CDR3 is TGTGCCACCAGCACCGACAGGGACGGAGCTTTCTTT. Based on the CDR3 plus reference TRBV15 and TRBJ1-1, the full variable domain is DAMVIQNPRYQVTQFGKPVTLSCSQTLNHNVMYWYQQKSSQAPKLLFHYYDKDFNNEADTPDNFQSRRPNTSFCFLDIRSPGLGDTAMYLCATSTDRDGAFFGQGTRLTVV.

The chain is built from TRBV7-9 and TRBJ2-7; 9 nucleotides line up with TRBD1. This CDR3 has 13 amino acids. Germline loops: CDR1 SEHNR, CDR2 FQNEAQ (reference sequence). The ends lost 5 bases at V and 5 bases at J; junction bases unmatched: 4. CDR3 nucleotide sequence: TGTGCCAGCAGCGAGACAGGGGGGCACGAGCAGTACGTC. Its translation is CASSETGGHEQYV.

Of note for this clonotype: A much larger clone differs by one base, so this may be a read error. The genes are TRBV12-3 or TRBV12-4 and TRBJ1-2; 7 bases map to TRBD1. The CDR3 totals 13 residues. CDR3 sequence (DNA): TGTGCCAGCAGTTTTAACAGGGGCTATGGCTTCACCTTC. It is translated as CASSFNRGYGFTF.

The chain recombines TRBV13 with TRBJ1-6; TRBD1 aligns across 7 bases. The CDR3 totals 14 residues. Germline loops: CDR1 PRHDT, CDR2 FYEKMQ (reference sequence). Trimming took 6 bases from V and 12 from J; bases not matched to a gene: 11. This CDR3 reads CASRPRDSLGPLHF. Here the CDR3 DNA reads TGTGCCAGCAGGCCGAGGGACAGTCTTGGACCCCTCCACTTT.

The rearrangement links TRBV4-1 to TRBJ2-3; maybe TRBD1 (5 bases). With 2 bases removed from V and 0 bases from J, the gap between germline ends came to 9 bases. Germline values: CDR1 MGHRA, CDR2 YSYEKL. This CDR3 has 15 residues. CDR3 residues: CASSQRTPSTDTQYF. In DNA, the CDR3 is TGCGCCAGCAGCCAACGGACACCCAGCACAGATACGCAGTATTTT.

Ten or more counts support this clonotype. The V and J genes are TRBV27 and TRBJ1-4, with 9 bases matching TRBD1. CDR1 is MNHEY and CDR2 is SMNVEV in the germline V gene (reference sequence). V lost 4 bases and J lost 7; bases outside the gene matches: 22. The CDR3 length is 20 residues. The CDR3 nucleotides read TGTGCCAGCAGTTCACGACCGGGACAGGGCTTCCCCTACAGAGTTGAAAAACTGTTTTTT. This sequence encodes CASSSRPGQGFPYRVEKLFF.

This clonotype appeared many times. The gene calls are TRBV2 and TRBJ2-3; 8 nucleotides line up with TRBD2. The V gene end was trimmed by 7 bases and the J gene end by 0 bases; junction bases not matched to a gene: 6. The CDR3 contains 15 residues. Germline V gene data show CDR1 as SNHLY and CDR2 as FYNNEI. CDR3 sequence (DNA): TGTGCCAGCACCCGACTAGCGCGAAGCACAGATACGCAGTATTTT. It encodes CASTRLARSTDTQYF.

This clonotype was seen at least ten times. CDR3 residues: CASSVARAYEQYF. CDR3 bases: TGTGCCAGCAGTGTAGCGAGGGCCTACGAGCAGTACTTC. V is TRBV6-1 and J is TRBJ2-7; TRBD2 is a possible D gene (5 bases). V gave up 4 bases and J gave up 2 bases, with 9 bases separating them. The CDR3 extends over 13 amino acids. CDR1 and CDR2 (germline): MNHNS, SASEGT.

This clonotype was recorded many times. This chain connects TRBV6-5 to TRBJ2-1; D may be TRBD2 (5 bases). V was clipped by 8 bases and J by 14 bases, with 16 bases between them. The CDR3 contains 11 residues. From germline, CDR1 is MNHEY and CDR2 SVGAGI. The CDR3 nucleotides are TGTGCCAGCCAAGAAATGGCTAGCAAGTTCTTC. It is translated as CASQEMASKFF.

Many counts were recorded for this clonotype. This rearrangement joins TRBV29-1 to TRBJ1-2, with D perhaps TRBD1 (6 bases). With 6 bases removed from V and 4 bases from J, the gap between germline ends came to 15 bases. From germline, CDR1 is SQVTM and CDR2 ANQGSEA. The CDR3 length is 13 residues. The CDR3 DNA reads TGCAGCGTGATGCTACAGGGAGGCTATGGCTACACCTTC. This encodes CSVMLQGGYGYTF.

In this sample, this clonotype turned up a few times. The chain recombines TRBV5-1 with TRBJ1-1; a weak D match, TRBD1 (5 bases). Germline V gives CDR1 SGHRS, CDR2 YFSETQ. CDR3 length: 17 amino acids. Between the trimmed V and J ends, which lost 4 bases and 2 bases, there was a span of 21 bases. CDR3 protein: CASSPPDTWRGNTEAFF. The CDR3 coding sequence is TGCGCCAGCAGCCCGCCCGATACTTGGAGGGGTAACACTGAAGCTTTCTTT.

This clonotype has ten or more counts. The CDR3 DNA sequence: TGTGCCATCAGTGCAAGCGGGGGGGCTTTCACAGATACGCAGTATTTT. Translation: CAISASGGAFTDTQYF. The chain joins TRBV10-3 to TRBJ2-3; the match to TRBD2 covers 10 bases. Germline CDR1 is ENHRY and CDR2 is SYGVKD. CDR3 length: 16 residues. Trimming at V came to 4 bases and at J to 2 bases, leaving 6 bases not matched to a gene.

The chain is built from TRBV5-1 and TRBJ2-3; D is uncertain. Trimming cost V 2 bases and J 2 bases, with 9 bases left between them. The germline gives CDR1 SGHRS, CDR2 YFSETQ. The CDR3 sequence is 14 residues long. The CDR3 protein is CASSFNKPTDTQYF. As DNA, the CDR3 is TGCGCCAGCAGCTTTAACAAACCCACAGATACGCAGTATTTT.

The sample holds a few counts of this clonotype. The V and J genes are TRBV28 and TRBJ2-3; 10 positions agree with TRBD2. The V segment lost 6 bases and the J segment 6 bases; nucleotides outside the gene matches: 9. Germline CDR1 reads MDHEN; CDR2 reads SYDVKM. This CDR3 spans 15 amino acids. CDR3 amino acids: CASRVLAGLGDTQYF. The CDR3 DNA reads TGTGCCAGCAGGGTACTAGCGGGGTTGGGGGATACGCAGTATTTT. The full variable domain, rest sourced from reference TRBV28 and TRBJ2-3, is DVKVTQSSRYLVKRTGEKVFLECVQDMDHENMFWYRQDPGLGLRLIYFSYDVKMKEKGDIPEGYSVSREKKERFSLILESASTNQTSMYLCASRVLAGLGDTQYFGPGTRLTVL.

This clonotype was picked up many times. This chain links TRBV10-3 with TRBJ2-3; 8 bases line up with TRBD1. From germline, CDR1 is ENHRY and CDR2 SYGVKD. This CDR3 is built from 14 residues. The V and J ends lost 7 bases and 4 bases, in that order; junction bases with no gene match: 7. The CDR3 DNA follows: TGTGCCATCACCTGGACAGGGTCTGCAGATACGCAGTATTTT. This gives the protein CAITWTGSADTQYF.

This clonotype was seen at least ten times. V usage is TRBV6-1 and J usage is TRBJ2-1, with 9 bases matching TRBD1. Germline loops: CDR1 MNHNS, CDR2 SASEGT. CDR3 length: 13 residues. V lost 6 bases to trimming and J lost 7 bases; unmatched junction nucleotides: 4. The CDR3 DNA is TGTGCCAGCAGGAAACAGGGGGCAAATGAGCAGTTCTTC. Protein: CASRKQGANEQFF.

This clonotype was recorded many times. The rearrangement links TRBV2 to TRBJ2-7; maybe TRBD1 (6 bases). The CDR3 extends over 15 amino acids. Trimming took off 6 bases at V and 2 bases at J, with 17 bases between the two ends. CDR1 SNHLY and CDR2 FYNNEI come from the germline V gene. CDR3 nucleotide sequence: TGTGCCAGCAGGGTGGGGGCTATCACCCCCTACGAGCAGTACTTC. Protein sequence: CASRVGAITPYEQYF.

This clonotype was detected only a few times. This chain joins TRBV14 and TRBJ1-3, with no clear D. Germline-derived CDR1 and CDR2 are SGHDN and FVKESK. V dropped 3 bases and J dropped 4 bases, with 7 bases sitting between them. This CDR3 spans 13 amino acids. CDR3 region: CASSHSGGNTIYF. As DNA, the CDR3 is TGTGCCAGCAGCCATTCTGGCGGAAACACCATATATTTT.

The chain couples TRBV11-2 to TRBJ2-7; the D call may be TRBD1 or TRBD2 (5 bases each). In germline, CDR1 is SGHAT, CDR2 FQNNGV. The CDR3 is made up of 17 amino acids. Trimming removed 1 base at V and 2 bases at J, with 18 bases between. CDR3 protein: CASSLVRHGTDTYEQYF. For the CDR3, the DNA is TGTGCCAGCAGCTTAGTCAGGCATGGGACGGACACCTACGAGCAGTACTTC.

At least ten counts were recorded for this clonotype. The CDR3 reads CASSYKGPSSYNEQFF. The DNA for the CDR3 is TGCGCCAGCAGCTACAAAGGACCCAGCTCCTACAATGAGCAGTTCTTC. The rearrangement links TRBV5-1 to TRBJ2-1; D gene unclear. Trimming left V 3 bases short and J 0 bases short, with 13 bases between. Germline values: CDR1 SGHRS, CDR2 YFSETQ. There are 16 residues in the CDR3.

The CDR3 region is CASSQEWLTYNEQFF. The DNA of the CDR3 is TGCGCCAGCAGCCAAGAATGGCTGACTTACAATGAGCAGTTCTTC. This chain uses TRBV4-3 with TRBJ2-1; the D is unclear. Trimming stripped 0 bases from V and 4 bases from J, with 10 bases between. CDR1 is LGHNA and CDR2 is YSLEER in the germline V gene. This CDR3 has 15 amino acids.

The chain uses TRBV6-2 or TRBV6-3 and TRBJ1-1; 7 bases align to TRBD1. This CDR3 has 14 residues. The V segment lost 4 bases and the J segment 4 bases; nucleotides outside the gene matches: 6. CDR1 MNHEY and CDR2 SVGEGT come from the germline V gene. CDR3 sequence (DNA): TGTGCCAGCAGTTTACAGGGGTTGGGCACTGAAGCTTTCTTT. It codes for CASSLQGLGTEAFF.

The chain joins TRBV24-1 to TRBJ1-1, with a tentative D call TRBD1 (5 bases). Germline V gives CDR1 KGHDR, CDR2 SFDVKD. The ends were cut back, 3 bases at V and 7 bases at J, with 8 bases in the middle. The CDR3 has 12 amino acids. The chain's CDR3 is CATSDGAGEAFF. The CDR3 DNA is TGTGCCACCAGTGATGGGGCAGGTGAAGCTTTCTTT.

This clonotype was counted at least ten times. This chain connects TRBV24-1 to TRBJ2-1; D gene uncertain. V was cut by 7 bases and J by 0 bases, with 6 bases left in between. CDR3 length: 13 residues. The germline V gene encodes CDR1 KGHDR and CDR2 SFDVKD. Here the CDR3 DNA reads TGTGCCACCAGCGGTAGCTCCTACAATGAGCAGTTCTTC. Its protein product is CATSGSSYNEQFF.

The rearrangement joins TRBV2 to TRBJ1-6, with D possibly TRBD1 on 6 matching bases. Trimming took off 5 bases at V and 8 bases at J, with 10 bases between the two ends. CDR1 is SNHLY, CDR2 FYNNEI, per germline. The CDR3 spans 13 residues. This CDR3 is CASSTDRDSPLHF. The CDR3 coding sequence is TGTGCCAGCAGTACGGACAGAGATTCACCCCTCCACTTT.

This clonotype showed up many times. The chain links TRBV12-3 or TRBV12-4 to TRBJ2-5; D is perhaps TRBD1 (6 bases). This CDR3 has 16 amino acids. Between the trimmed V and J ends, which lost 3 bases and 4 bases, there was a span of 18 bases. DNA of the CDR3: TGTGCCAGCAGTTTCTGGGCCAGGGGAGTTATAGAGACCCAGTACTTC. This translates into CASSFWARGVIETQYF.